The rows below give T cell receptor beta chains drawn from one sample of a study of cytotoxic CD8 clonotypes in ibrutinib-treated CLL. The method was immunoSEQ multiplex PCR; TCRdb's version includes in-frame clones alone and lacks a portion of them. The sample consists of some 200,000 clones, 75% to 85% of them appearing once. This sample comprised PBMCs, obtained after 12 months of ibrutinib treatment. The receptors originated from a human donor with chronic lymphocytic leukemia. Each CDR3 is given with its conserved first and last residue. Fields, in order: clone size, D gene, J gene, V gene, CDR3 DNA, CDR3 protein. The D gene is left open where the match is weak. Not all rows give a size; the values are once, few, many and, for expanded clones, a class.

-,TRBD1,TRBJ1-5,TRBV7-9,TGTGCCAGCAGCTCCGGGACAGGGCATTCCCAGCCCCAGCATTTT,CASSSGTGHSQPQHF
-,-,TRBJ2-7,TRBV6-5,TGTGCCAGCAGTAGGGTGAGCCTAACCTACGAGCAGTACTTC,CASSRVSLTYEQYF
-,-,TRBJ1-2,TRBV28,TGTGCCAGCAGACAACAGAGTAACTATGGCTACACCTTC,CASRQQSNYGYTF
-,-,TRBJ1-2,TRBV5-1,TGCGCCAGCAGCTTGGAGGATCGGCAGTTGGCTGGCTACACCTTC,CASSLEDRQLAGYTF
-,-,TRBJ2-3,TRBV18,TGTGCCAGCTCACCAGAGGATCCAGATACGCAGTATTTT,CASSPEDPDTQYF
-,-,TRBJ2-7,TRBV2,TGTGCCAGCAGGGCCGGGTCGATAAACTACGAGCAGTACTTC,CASRAGSINYEQYF
-,-,TRBJ2-1,TRBV7-7,TGTGCTAGCAGCTTGCAGGGACCATTCAATGAGCAGTTCTTC,CASSLQGPFNEQFF
-,TRBD1,TRBJ2-7,TRBV6-6,TGTGCCAGCACGGGTGGGACAGGATCTTACGAGCAGTACTTC,CASTGGTGSYEQYF
-,-,TRBJ2-2,TRBV6-5,TGTGCCAGCAGTTACGTGGCAGCCGGGGAGCTGTTTTTT,CASSYVAAGELFF
-,-,TRBJ2-2,TRBV18,TGTGCCAGCTCACCTGACAGTTTTCCCGGGGAGCTGTTTTTT,CASSPDSFPGELFF
-,-,TRBJ1-2,TRBV5-1,TGCGCCAGCAGCTTCATTCAGGGACATTATGGCTACACCTTC,CASSFIQGHYGYTF
-,TRBD1,TRBJ1-3,TRBV6-6,TGTGCCAGCAGTTACGACGGGACAGGGGGAAACACCATATATTTT,CASSYDGTGGNTIYF
few,-,TRBJ1-4,TRBV25-1,TGTGCCAGCAGTGAAATCACTGACCCTGGTAGTGAAAAACTGTTTTTT,CASSEITDPGSEKLFF
-,TRBD2,TRBJ2-5,TRBV5-6,TGTGCCAGCAGCTCGGCTAGCGGGGGAGAGACCCAGTACTTC,CASSSASGGETQYF
-,-,TRBJ1-1,TRBV9,TGTGCCAGCAGCGTAGTCGACTCAGAAGGAGCTTTCTTT,CASSVVDSEGAFF
-,TRBD2,TRBJ2-5,TRBV6-1,TGTGCCAGCAGTGAGGCGGGAGGCTTAGAGACCCAGTACTTC,CASSEAGGLETQYF
-,-,TRBJ2-3,TRBV19,TGTGCCAGTAGTATTTGGGGACACGGAGGAGATACGCAGTATTTT,CASSIWGHGGDTQYF
-,-,TRBJ1-2,TRBV2,TGTGCCAGCCGCTCCCGGGGCCTCTATGGCTACACCTTC,CASRSRGLYGYTF
once,TRBD1,TRBJ2-2,TRBV7-3,TGTGCCAGCAGCTTATCATTTCTCGCGGGACAGGGGTCCTCGAACACCGGGGAGCTGTTTTTT,CASSLSFLAGQGSSNTGELFF
-,-,TRBJ1-2,TRBV18,TGTGCCAGCTCACCATCGACAGGTCATAACTATGGCTACACCTTC,CASSPSTGHNYGYTF
-,TRBD2,TRBJ2-3,TRBV5-4,TGTGCCAGCAGTTTAAGCGGGGGGAGGAGAGATACGCAGTATTTT,CASSLSGGRRDTQYF
-,TRBD2,TRBJ2-5,TRBV10-1,TGCGCCAGCAGTATGACTAGCGGGAGCCAAGAGACCCAGTACTTC,CASSMTSGSQETQYF
-,-,TRBJ1-4,TRBV18,TGTGCCAGCTCGCCTCTCGCAGGTAGACCCGAAAAACTGTTTTTT,CASSPLAGRPEKLFF